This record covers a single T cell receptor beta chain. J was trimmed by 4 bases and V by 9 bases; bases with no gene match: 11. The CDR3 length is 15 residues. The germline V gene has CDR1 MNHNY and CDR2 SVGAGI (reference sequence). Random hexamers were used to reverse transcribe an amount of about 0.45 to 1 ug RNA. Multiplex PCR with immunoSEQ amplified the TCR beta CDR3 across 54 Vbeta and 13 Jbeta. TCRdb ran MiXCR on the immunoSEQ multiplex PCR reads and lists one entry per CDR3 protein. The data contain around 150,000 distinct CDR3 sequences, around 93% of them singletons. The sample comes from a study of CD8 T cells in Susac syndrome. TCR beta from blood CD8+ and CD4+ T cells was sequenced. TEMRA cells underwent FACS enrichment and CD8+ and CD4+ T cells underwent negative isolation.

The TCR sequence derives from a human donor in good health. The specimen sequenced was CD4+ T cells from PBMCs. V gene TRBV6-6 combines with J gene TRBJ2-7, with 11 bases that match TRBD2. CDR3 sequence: CASKEAGTSGYEQYF. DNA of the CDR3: TGTGCCAGTAAGGAGGCCGGGACTAGCGGATACGAGCAGTACTTC.